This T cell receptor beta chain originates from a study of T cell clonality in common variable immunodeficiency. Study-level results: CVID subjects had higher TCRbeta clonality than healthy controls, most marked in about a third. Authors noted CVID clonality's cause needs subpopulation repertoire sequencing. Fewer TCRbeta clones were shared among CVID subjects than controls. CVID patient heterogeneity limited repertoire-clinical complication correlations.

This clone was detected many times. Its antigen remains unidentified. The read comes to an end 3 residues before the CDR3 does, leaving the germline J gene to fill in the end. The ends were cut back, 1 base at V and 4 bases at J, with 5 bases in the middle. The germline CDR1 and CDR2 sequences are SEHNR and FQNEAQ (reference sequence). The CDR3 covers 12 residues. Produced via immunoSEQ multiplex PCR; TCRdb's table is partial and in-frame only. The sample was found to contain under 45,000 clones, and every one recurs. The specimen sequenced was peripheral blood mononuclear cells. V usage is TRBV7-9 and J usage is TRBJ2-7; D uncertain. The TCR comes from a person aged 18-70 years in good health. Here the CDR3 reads CASSLVQYEQYF. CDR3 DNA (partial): TGTGCCAGCAGCTTAGTACAGTACGAG.